Below, one T cell receptor (beta chain) is given with its context. Its specificity is not known. The data belong to a study of a mutant IDH1 vaccine in newly diagnosed glioma. Study details: It was radiotherapy, temozolomide, or both that patients received previously, with most receiving both. Visit V12 was scheduled at week 35 and visit V13 at week 47.

With 4 bases clipped from V and 0 bases from J, the junction kept 4 bases outside the gene matches. This CDR3 comprises 16 residues. CDR1 is SGDLS, CDR2 YYNGEE, per germline. As to time point: week 35, safety follow-up. Every vaccine dose comprised 300 ug of mutant IDH1 20-mer peptide plus topical imiquimod. Sequencing used immunoSEQ multiplex PCR; TCRdb keeps in-frame clones, though not all of them. In the table there are about 56,000 clones, about nine tenths of which are singletons. The genes are TRBV9 and TRBJ2-1; 10 nucleotides align to TRBD2. The input for sequencing was PBMCs, taken from a glioma patient whose treatment included an IDH1 peptide vaccine. The clonotype comes from a man aged 35 to 55 with glioma. The CDR3 bases are TGTGCCAGCAGCCATACTAGCGGGACCTCCTACAATGAGCAGTTCTTC. This codes for CASSHTSGTSYNEQFF.